These 14 T cell receptor beta chains came from one sample sequenced in a study of T cell changes during pregnancy in multiple sclerosis. TCRdb's copy holds only in-frame clones and misses some; the assay was immunoSEQ multiplex PCR. The sample has about 44,000 clones; around nine tenths are singletons. Sequenced material: CD4+ T cells from peripheral blood mononuclear cells, taken in the first trimester of pregnancy. The receptors were sampled from a female donor with multiple sclerosis, enrolled in a pregnancy study.

This chain joins TRBV7-9 and TRBJ2-5; possibly TRBD1 for D (7 bases). The ends were cut back, 6 bases at V and 5 bases at J, with 19 bases in the middle. Germline V CDR1 and CDR2: SEHNR, FQNEAQ (reference sequence). The length of the CDR3 is 15 residues. The CDR3 loop reads CASSFTGGGRETQYF. Written as DNA, the CDR3 is TGTGCCAGCAGTTTCACAGGAGGGGGCCGGGAGACCCAGTACTTC.

The chain carries TRBV7-2 and TRBJ2-3, with TRBD1 as a possible D gene (7 bases). Germline V CDR1 and CDR2: SGHTA, FQGNSA. Trimming removed 1 base at V and 2 bases at J, with 13 bases between. This CDR3 comprises 16 residues. The CDR3 reads CASSLGRGPFTDTQYF. CDR3 in DNA: TGTGCCAGCAGCTTAGGGAGGGGGCCCTTCACAGATACGCAGTATTTT.

The chain is built from TRBV14 and TRBJ2-5; a possible D gene is TRBD1 (6 bases). The germline gives CDR1 SGHDN, CDR2 FVKESK. This CDR3 spans 17 amino acids. Trimming took 0 bases from V and 0 from J, leaving 14 bases between them. Here the CDR3 reads CASSQDWTVRYQETQYF. The CDR3 DNA follows: TGTGCCAGCAGCCAAGATTGGACAGTCCGGTACCAAGAGACCCAGTACTTC.

The rearrangement uses TRBV5-1 and TRBJ1-5, with 8 bases lining up with TRBD1. V gave up 3 bases and J gave up 9 bases; unmatched junction bases: 14. The CDR3 extends over 16 amino acids. Germline V CDR1 and CDR2: SGHRS, YFSETQ. CDR3 in amino acids: CASSWGDRFPLMPQHF. CDR3 DNA sequence: TGCGCCAGCAGCTGGGGGGACAGGTTCCCTTTGATGCCCCAGCATTTT. The full variable domain, in which reference TRBV5-1 and TRBJ1-5 provide the parts outside the CDR3, is KAGVTQTPRYLIKTRGQQVTLSCSPISGHRSVSWYQQTPGQGLQFLFEYFSETQRNKGNFPGRFSGRQFSNSRSEMNVSTLELGDSALYLCASSWGDRFPLMPQHFGDGTRLSIL.

In this sample, this clone turned up once. This chain uses TRBV2 with TRBJ2-1; the match to TRBD2 covers 7 bases. Germline trimming cut 6 bases from V and 5 bases from J; bases unmatched to any gene: 16. Germline V gene sequence: CDR1 SNHLY, CDR2 FYNNEI. CDR3 size: 17 residues. CDR3 loop: CASRRGRALAEDNEQFF. CDR3 nucleotides: TGTGCCAGCAGGAGGGGTCGGGCGCTAGCGGAGGACAATGAGCAGTTCTTC.

V gene TRBV5-4 combines with J gene TRBJ2-1, with a possible D match to TRBD2 (5 bases). The germline V gene has CDR1 SGHNT and CDR2 YYREEE (reference sequence). V dropped 1 base and J dropped 10 bases, with 6 bases sitting between them. This CDR3 is 11 amino acids long. The CDR3 reads CASSLWREQFF. The CDR3, as DNA: TGTGCCAGCAGCTTGTGGAGGGAGCAGTTCTTC. The whole variable domain, filled in from reference TRBV5-4 and TRBJ2-1, reads ETGVTQSPTHLIKTRGQQVTLRCSSQSGHNTVSWYQQALGQGPQFIFQYYREEENGRGNFPPRFSGLQFPNYSSELNVNALELDDSALYLCASSLWREQFFGPGTRLTVL.

The chain uses TRBV9 and TRBJ1-2; 10 bases agree with TRBD1. Germline CDR1 and CDR2: SGDLS and YYNGEE. This CDR3 contains 15 residues. Trimming removed 4 bases from V and 8 bases from J; junction bases left unmatched: 11. This chain's CDR3 is CASSPHPGTGDGYTF. For the CDR3, the DNA is TGTGCCAGCAGCCCCCACCCCGGGACAGGGGACGGCTACACCTTC.

The chain has TRBV5-6 and TRBJ1-2, with 7 positions matching TRBD1. Unmatched junction bases numbered 10, after V lost 1 base and J lost 7 bases. There are 15 residues in the CDR3. Germline CDR1 is SGHDT and CDR2 is YYEEEE. CDR3 sequence reads: CASSLSPGGKGGYTF. The CDR3 coding sequence is TGTGCCAGCAGCTTGTCTCCAGGGGGAAAGGGTGGCTACACCTTC.

The chain recombines TRBV6-6 with TRBJ2-7; 8 nucleotides agree with TRBD1. Germline V gene data show CDR1 as MNHNY and CDR2 as SVGAGI (reference sequence). V lost 0 bases and J lost 2; bases outside the gene matches: 6. The CDR3 is 16 residues long. The CDR3 DNA reads TGTGCCAGCAGTTACTCGACCAGGGGGCCCCCCTACGAGCAGTACTTC. Translated: CASSYSTRGPPYEQYF.

The V gene is TRBV6-1, the J gene TRBJ2-7; TRBD1 agrees at 7 bases. Per the germline V gene, CDR1 is MNHNS and CDR2 is SASEGT. V trimming: 2 bases; J trimming: 0 bases; junction bases outside the gene matches: 4. The CDR3 consists of 15 residues. CDR3 in amino acids: CASSEQGTASYEQYF. In DNA form, the CDR3 reads TGTGCCAGCAGTGAACAAGGGACAGCCTCCTACGAGCAGTACTTC.

The genes are TRBV4-2 and TRBJ2-1; 9 bases are a match to TRBD2. The CDR3 is 15 residues long. From germline, CDR1 is LGHNA and CDR2 YNFKEQ. The V and J ends lost 5 bases and 8 bases, in that order; junction bases with no gene match: 10. The CDR3 reads CASSLRGRAGDEQFF. In nucleotides, the CDR3 is TGTGCCAGCAGCTTACGCGGGAGGGCCGGGGATGAGCAGTTCTTC.

This chain links TRBV4-1 with TRBJ2-7; 8 bases align to TRBD1. Germline V gene sequence: CDR1 MGHRA, CDR2 YSYEKL. The CDR3 loop spans 15 amino acids. V dropped 0 bases and J dropped 7; count of bases not matched to a gene: 8. CDR3 DNA: TGCGCCAGCAGCCAAGACCCGCAGGGGGCGAGAGAGCAGTACTTC. This codes for CASSQDPQGAREQYF.

The genes are TRBV6-1 and TRBJ1-5; TRBD1 aligns across 10 bases. This CDR3 region has 12 residues. The V gene's germline CDR1 is MNHNS and CDR2 SASEGT. The V gene end was trimmed by 8 bases and the J gene end by 7 bases; junction bases not matched to a gene: 2. As DNA, the CDR3 is TGTGCCAGCGGGGACAGGGGCCAGCCCCAGCATTTT. Encoded protein: CASGDRGQPQHF.

This rearrangement joins TRBV5-4 to TRBJ2-6; D possibly corresponds to TRBD1 (6 bases). The CDR3 is made up of 14 amino acids. Germline-derived CDR1 and CDR2 are SGHNT and YYREEE (reference sequence). V lost 3 bases, J lost 6 bases, and 10 bases lay in between. The CDR3 spells CASSSTGTANVLTF. As DNA, the CDR3 is TGTGCCAGCAGCTCCACAGGGACGGCCAACGTCCTGACTTTC.